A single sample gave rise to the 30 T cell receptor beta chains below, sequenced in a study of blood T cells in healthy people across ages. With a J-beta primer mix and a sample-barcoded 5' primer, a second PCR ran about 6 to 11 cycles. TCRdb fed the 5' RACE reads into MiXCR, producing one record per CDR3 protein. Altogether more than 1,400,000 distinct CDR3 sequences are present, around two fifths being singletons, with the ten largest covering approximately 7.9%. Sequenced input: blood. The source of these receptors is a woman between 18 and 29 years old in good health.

CDR3: CASRDQGQEGYEQYF. CDR3 bases: TGCGCCAGCAGGGACCAGGGACAGGAGGGCTACGAGCAGTACTTC. The chain employs TRBV5-1 and TRBJ2-7, with 8 bases lining up with TRBD1. Unmatched junction bases numbered 10, after V lost 5 bases and J lost 3 bases. Germline V gene data show CDR1 as SGHRS and CDR2 as YFSETQ. The length of the CDR3 is 15 residues.

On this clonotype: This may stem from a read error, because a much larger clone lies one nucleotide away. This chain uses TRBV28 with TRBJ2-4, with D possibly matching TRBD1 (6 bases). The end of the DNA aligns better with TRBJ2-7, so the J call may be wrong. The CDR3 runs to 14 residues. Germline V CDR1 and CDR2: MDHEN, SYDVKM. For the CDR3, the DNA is TGTGCCAGCAGTTTGGGGACAAGGAGGCTCGAGCAGTACTTC. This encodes CASSLGTRRLEQYF.

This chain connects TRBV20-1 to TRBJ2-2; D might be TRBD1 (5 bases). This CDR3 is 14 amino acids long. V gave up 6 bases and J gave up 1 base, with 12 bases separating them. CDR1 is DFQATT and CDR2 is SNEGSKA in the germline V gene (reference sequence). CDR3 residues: CSARTFKNTGELFF. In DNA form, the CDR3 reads TGCAGTGCCAGGACATTTAAGAACACCGGGGAGCTGTTTTTT.

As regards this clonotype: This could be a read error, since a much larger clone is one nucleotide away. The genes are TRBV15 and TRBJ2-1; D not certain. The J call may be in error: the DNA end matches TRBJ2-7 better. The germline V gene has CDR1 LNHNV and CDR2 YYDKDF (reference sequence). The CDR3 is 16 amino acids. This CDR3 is CAASSLDTSSYNEQYF. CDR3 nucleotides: TGTGCCGCCAGCAGCTTAGATACGAGCTCCTACAATGAGCAGTACTTC.

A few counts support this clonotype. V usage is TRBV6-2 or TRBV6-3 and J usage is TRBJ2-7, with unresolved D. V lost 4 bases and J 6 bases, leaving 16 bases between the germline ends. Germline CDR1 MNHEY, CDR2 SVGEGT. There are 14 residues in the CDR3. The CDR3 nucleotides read TGTGCCAGCAGTTCTCCCCGTAGTTGGGTCGAGCAGTACTTC. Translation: CASSSPRSWVEQYF.

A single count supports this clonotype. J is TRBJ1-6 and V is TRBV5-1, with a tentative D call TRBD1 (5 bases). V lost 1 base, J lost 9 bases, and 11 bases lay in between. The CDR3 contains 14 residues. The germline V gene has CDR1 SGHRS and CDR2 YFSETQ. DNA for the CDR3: TGCGCCAGCAGCTTGCAGGGCGAGGGTTCACCCCTCCACTTT. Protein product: CASSLQGEGSPLHF.

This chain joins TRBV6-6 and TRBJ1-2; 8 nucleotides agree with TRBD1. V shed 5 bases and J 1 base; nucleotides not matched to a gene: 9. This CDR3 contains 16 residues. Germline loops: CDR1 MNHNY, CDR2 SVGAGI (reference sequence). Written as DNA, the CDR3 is TGTGCCAGCAGTGAGCTAAGGACAGGGCATAACTATGGCTACACCTTC. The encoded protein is CASSELRTGHNYGYTF.

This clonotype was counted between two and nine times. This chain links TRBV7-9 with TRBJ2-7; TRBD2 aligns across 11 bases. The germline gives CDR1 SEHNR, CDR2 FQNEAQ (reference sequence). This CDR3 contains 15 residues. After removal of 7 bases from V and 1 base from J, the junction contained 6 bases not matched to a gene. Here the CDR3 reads CASNKRTSGSYEQYF. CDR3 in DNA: TGTGCCAGCAATAAGAGGACTAGCGGGTCCTACGAGCAGTACTTC. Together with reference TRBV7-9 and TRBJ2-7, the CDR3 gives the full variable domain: DTGVSQNPRHKITKRGQNVTFRCDPISEHNRLYWYRQTLGQGPEFLTYFQNEAQLEKSRLLSDRFSAERPKGSFSTLEIQRTEQGDSAMYLCASNKRTSGSYEQYFGPGTRLTVT.

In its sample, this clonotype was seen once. DNA for the CDR3: TGTGCCAGCAGCGACTTCAGGGGACCCATATACGAGCAGTACTTC. Translated, it gives CASSDFRGPIYEQYF. J is TRBJ2-5 and V is TRBV6-2 or TRBV6-3; a possible D gene is TRBD1 (6 bases). The end of the DNA is better explained by TRBJ2-7, so the J call may be wrong. Looked up from germline, CDR1 is MNHEY and CDR2 is SVGEGT. This CDR3 has 15 amino acids.

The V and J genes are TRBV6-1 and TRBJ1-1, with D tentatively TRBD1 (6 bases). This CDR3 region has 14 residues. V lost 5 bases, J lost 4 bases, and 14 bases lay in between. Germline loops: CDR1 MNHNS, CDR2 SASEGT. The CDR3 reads CASSPSGGGTEAFF. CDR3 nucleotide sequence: TGTGCCAGCAGTCCCTCGGGAGGGGGCACTGAAGCTTTCTTT.

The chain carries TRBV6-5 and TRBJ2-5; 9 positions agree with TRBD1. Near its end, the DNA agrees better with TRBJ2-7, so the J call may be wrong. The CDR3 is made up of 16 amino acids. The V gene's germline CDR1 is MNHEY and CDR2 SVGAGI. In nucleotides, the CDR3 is TGTGCCAGCAGTTACTCAAAAGGGACAGGGCTTCGCGAGCAGTACTTC. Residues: CASSYSKGTGLREQYF.

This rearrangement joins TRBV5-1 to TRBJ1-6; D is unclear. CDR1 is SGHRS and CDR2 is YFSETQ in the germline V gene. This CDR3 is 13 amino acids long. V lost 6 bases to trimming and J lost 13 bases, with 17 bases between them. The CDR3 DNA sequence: TGCGCCAGCACCTCTAGTCGGGTTGATCCCCTCCACTTT. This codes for CASTSSRVDPLHF. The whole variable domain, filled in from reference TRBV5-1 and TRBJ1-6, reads KAGVTQTPRYLIKTRGQQVTLSCSPISGHRSVSWYQQTPGQGLQFLFEYFSETQRNKGNFPGRFSGRQFSNSRSEMNVSTLELGDSALYLCASTSSRVDPLHFGNGTRLTVT.

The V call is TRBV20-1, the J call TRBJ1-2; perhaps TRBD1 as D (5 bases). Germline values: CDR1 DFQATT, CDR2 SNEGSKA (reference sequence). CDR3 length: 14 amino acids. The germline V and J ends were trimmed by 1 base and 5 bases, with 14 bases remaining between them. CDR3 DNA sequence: TGCAGTGCTAGAGCCGGGACGAACGAGTATGGCTACACCTTC. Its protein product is CSARAGTNEYGYTF.

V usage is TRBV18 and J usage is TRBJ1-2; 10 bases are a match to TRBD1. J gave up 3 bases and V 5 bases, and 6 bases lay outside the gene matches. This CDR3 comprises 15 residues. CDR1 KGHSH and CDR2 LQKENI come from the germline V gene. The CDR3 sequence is CASSYRTGGDYGYTF. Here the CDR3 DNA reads TGTGCCAGCTCATACAGGACAGGGGGAGACTATGGCTACACCTTC.

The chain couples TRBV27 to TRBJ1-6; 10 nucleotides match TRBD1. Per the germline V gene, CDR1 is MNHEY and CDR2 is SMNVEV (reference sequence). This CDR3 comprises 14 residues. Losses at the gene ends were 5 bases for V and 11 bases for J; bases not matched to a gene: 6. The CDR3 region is CASSVTGGLPPLHF. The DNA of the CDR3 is TGTGCCAGCAGTGTGACAGGGGGCCTTCCACCCCTCCACTTT.

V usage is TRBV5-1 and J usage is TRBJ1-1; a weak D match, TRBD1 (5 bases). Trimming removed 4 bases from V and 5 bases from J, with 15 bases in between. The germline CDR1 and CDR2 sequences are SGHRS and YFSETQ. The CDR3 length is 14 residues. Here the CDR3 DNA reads TGCGCCAGCAGCCCTCTCATGGGGGGGACTGAAGCTTTCTTT. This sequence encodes CASSPLMGGTEAFF.

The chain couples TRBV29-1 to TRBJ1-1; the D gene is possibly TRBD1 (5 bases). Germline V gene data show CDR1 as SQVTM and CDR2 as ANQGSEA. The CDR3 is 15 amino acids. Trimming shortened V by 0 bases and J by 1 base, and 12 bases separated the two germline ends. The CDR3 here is CSVEDMGGTNTEAFF. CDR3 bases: TGCAGCGTTGAAGATATGGGGGGAACGAACACTGAAGCTTTCTTT.

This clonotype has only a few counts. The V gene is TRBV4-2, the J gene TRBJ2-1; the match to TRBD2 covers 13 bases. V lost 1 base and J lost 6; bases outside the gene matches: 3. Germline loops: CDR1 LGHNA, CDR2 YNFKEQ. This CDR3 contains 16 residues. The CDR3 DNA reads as TGTGCCAGCAGCCAAGGACTAGCGGGAGGCACCAATGAGCAGTTCTTC. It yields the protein CASSQGLAGGTNEQFF.

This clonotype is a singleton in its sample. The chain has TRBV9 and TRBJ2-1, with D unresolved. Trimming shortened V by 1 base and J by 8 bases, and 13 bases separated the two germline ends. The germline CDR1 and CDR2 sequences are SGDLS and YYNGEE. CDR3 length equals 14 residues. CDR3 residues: CASSVMEYIDEQFF. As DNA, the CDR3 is TGTGCCAGCAGCGTAATGGAGTACATCGATGAGCAGTTCTTC.

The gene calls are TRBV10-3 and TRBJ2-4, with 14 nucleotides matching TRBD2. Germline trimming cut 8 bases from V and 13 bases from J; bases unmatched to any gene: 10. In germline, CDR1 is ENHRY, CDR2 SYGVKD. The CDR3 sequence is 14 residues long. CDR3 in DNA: TGTGCCATCGCGGGGACTAGCGGGGGAAATGAGCAGTACTTC. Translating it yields CAIAGTSGGNEQYF.

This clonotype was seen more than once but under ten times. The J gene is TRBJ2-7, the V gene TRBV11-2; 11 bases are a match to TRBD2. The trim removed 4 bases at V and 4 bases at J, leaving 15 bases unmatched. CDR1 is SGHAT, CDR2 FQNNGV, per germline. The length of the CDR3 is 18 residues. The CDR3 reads CASSSLEIVLAGVYEQYF. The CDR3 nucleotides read TGTGCCAGCAGCTCCTTAGAGATAGTACTAGCGGGAGTTTACGAGCAGTACTTC. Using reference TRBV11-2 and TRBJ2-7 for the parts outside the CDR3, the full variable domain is EAGVAQSPRYKIIEKRQSVAFWCNPISGHATLYWYQQILGQGPKLLIQFQNNGVVDDSQLPKDRFSAERLKGVDSTLKIQPAKLEDSAVYLCASSSLEIVLAGVYEQYFGPGTRLTVT.

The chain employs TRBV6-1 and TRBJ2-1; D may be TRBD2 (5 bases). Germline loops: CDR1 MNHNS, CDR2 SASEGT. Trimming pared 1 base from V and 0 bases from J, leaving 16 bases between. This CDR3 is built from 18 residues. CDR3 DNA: TGTGCCAGCAGTGAAGAGGTGGCGGGCAAGAGCTCCTACAATGAGCAGTTCTTC. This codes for CASSEEVAGKSSYNEQFF.

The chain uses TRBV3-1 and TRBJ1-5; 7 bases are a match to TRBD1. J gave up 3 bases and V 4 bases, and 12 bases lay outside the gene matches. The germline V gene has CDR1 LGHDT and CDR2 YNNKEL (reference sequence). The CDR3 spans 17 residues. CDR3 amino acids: CASSLRQGDIFNQPQHF. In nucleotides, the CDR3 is TGTGCCAGCAGCCTAAGGCAGGGGGATATCTTCAATCAGCCCCAGCATTTT.

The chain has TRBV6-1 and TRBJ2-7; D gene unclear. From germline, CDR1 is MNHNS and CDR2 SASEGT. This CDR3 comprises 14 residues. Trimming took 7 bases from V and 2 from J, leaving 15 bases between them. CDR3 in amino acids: CASTLTRATYEQYF. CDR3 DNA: TGTGCCAGCACCTTGACCCGGGCAACCTACGAGCAGTACTTC.

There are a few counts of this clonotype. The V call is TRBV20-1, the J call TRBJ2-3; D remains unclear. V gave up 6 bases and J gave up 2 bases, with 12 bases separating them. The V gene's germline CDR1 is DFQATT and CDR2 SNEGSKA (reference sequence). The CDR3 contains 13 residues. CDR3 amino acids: CSAKTTSTDTQYF. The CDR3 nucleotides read TGCAGTGCCAAAACAACGTCCACAGATACGCAGTATTTT.

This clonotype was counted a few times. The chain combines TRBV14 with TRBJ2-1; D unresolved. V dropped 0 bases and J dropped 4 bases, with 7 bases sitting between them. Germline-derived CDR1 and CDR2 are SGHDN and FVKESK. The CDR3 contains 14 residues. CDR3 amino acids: CASSQEKGYNEQFF. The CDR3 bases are TGTGCCAGCAGCCAAGAGAAGGGTTACAATGAGCAGTTCTTC.

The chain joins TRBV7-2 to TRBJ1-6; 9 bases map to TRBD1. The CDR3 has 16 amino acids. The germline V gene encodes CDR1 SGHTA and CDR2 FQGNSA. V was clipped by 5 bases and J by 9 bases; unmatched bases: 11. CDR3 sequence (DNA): TGTGCCAGCAGCCCGCCCTCAACAGGGGGCTCTTCACCCCTCCACTTT. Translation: CASSPPSTGGSSPLHF.

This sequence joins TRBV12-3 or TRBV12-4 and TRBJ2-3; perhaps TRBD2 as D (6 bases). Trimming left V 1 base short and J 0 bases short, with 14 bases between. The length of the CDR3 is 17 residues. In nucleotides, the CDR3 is TGTGCCAGCAGTTTAGGCCCCCGGGGGAGTAGCACAGATACGCAGTATTTT. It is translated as CASSLGPRGSSTDTQYF.

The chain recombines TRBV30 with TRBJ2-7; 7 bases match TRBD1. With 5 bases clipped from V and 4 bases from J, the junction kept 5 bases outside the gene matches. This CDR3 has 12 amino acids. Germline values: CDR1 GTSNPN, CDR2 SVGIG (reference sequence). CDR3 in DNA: TGTGCCTGGGTACAGGGGAGATACGAGCAGTACTTC. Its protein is CAWVQGRYEQYF.

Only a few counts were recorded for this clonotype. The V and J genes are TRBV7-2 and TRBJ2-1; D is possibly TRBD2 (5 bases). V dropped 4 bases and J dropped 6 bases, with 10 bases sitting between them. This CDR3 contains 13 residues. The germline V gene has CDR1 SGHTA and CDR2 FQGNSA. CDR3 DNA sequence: TGTGCCAGCAGCTGCCGCGGAGGCAATGAGCAGTTCTTC. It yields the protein CASSCRGGNEQFF.